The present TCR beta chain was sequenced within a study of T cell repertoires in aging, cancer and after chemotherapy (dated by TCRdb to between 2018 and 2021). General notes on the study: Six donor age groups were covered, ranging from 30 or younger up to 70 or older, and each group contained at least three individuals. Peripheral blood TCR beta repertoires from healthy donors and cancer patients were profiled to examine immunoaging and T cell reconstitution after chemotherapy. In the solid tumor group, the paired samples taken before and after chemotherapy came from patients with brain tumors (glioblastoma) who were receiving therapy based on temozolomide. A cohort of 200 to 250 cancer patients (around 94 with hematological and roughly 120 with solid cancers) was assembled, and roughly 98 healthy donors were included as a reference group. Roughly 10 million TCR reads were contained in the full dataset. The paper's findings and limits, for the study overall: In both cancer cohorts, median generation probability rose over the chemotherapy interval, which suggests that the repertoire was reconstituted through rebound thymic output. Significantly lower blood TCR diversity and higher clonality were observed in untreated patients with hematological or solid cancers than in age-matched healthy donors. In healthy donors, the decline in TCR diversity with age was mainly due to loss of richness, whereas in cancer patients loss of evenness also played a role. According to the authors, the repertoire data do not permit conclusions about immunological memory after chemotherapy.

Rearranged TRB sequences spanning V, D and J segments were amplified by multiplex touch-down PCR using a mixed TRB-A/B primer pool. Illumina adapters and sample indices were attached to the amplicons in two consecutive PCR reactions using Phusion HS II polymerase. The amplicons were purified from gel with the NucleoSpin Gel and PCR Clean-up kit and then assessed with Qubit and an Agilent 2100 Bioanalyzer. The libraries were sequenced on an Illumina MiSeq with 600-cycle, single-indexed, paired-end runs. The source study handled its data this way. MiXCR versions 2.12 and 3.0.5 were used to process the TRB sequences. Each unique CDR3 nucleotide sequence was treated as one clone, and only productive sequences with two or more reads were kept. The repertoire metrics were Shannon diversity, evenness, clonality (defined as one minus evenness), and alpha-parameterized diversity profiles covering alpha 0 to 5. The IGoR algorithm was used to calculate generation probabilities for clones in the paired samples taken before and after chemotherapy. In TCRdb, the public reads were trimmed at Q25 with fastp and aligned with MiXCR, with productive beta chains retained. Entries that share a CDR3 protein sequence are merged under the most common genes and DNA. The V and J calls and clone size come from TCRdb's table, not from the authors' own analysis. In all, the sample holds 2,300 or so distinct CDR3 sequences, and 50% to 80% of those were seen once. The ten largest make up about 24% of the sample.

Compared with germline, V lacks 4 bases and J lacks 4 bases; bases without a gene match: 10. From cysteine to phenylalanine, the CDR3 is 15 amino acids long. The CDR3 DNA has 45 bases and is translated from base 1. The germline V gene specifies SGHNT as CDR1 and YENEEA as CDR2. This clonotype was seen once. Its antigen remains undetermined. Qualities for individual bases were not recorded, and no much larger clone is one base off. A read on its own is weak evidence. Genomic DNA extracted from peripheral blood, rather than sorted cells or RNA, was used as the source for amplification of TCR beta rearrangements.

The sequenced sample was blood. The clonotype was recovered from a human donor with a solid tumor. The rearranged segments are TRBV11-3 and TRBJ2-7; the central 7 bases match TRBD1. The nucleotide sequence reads TGTGCCAGCAGCTCCCTTAACAGGGGTCGGTACGAGCAGTACTTC. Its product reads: CASSSLNRGRYEQYF.